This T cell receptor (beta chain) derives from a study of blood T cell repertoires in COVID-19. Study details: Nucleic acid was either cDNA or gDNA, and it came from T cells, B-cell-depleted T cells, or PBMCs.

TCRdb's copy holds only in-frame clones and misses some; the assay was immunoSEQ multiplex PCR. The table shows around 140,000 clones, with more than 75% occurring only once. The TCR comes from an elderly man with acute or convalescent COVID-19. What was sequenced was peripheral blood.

The CDR3 spells CASSFSGTGAVASTNEKLFF. The CDR3 region has the DNA TGCGCCAGCAGCTTCAGCGGGACAGGGGCTGTTGCATCAACTAATGAAAAACTGTTTTTT. V and J are TRBV5-1 and TRBJ1-4; TRBD1 matches 10 bases. CDR3 length equals 20 residues. The germline gives CDR1 SGHRS, CDR2 YFSETQ. V dropped 2 bases and J dropped 0; count of bases not matched to a gene: 13.